Below are 20 T cell receptor beta chains sequenced from a single sample in a study of shared clonotypes between healthy human individuals. The table came from immunoSEQ multiplex PCR; TCRdb's copy has only in-frame clones and leaves some out. The sample shows roughly 500,000 clones, roughly 80% of them seen only once. The sequencing sample was made of PBMCs. All receptors derive from a woman between 40 and 50 years old in good health. Some clones in this sample may be carry-over from other donors' samples.

About this clone itself: Only one base separates this from a far larger clonotype, so it likely reflects a read error. The chain carries TRBV30 and TRBJ1-6; TRBD1 matches 8 bases. CDR1 is GTSNPN, CDR2 SVGIG, per germline (reference sequence). This CDR3 region has 18 residues. CDR3 amino acids: CACSGSRTGLSGNSPLHF. In nucleotides, the CDR3 is TGTGCCTGTAGTGGCAGTCGGACAGGGCTGTCTGGAAATTCACCCCTCCACTTT.

This CDR3 is CASSLGRVYGYTF. As DNA, the CDR3 is TGTGCCAGCAGCTTAGGGCGAGTCTATGGCTACACCTTC. The V call is TRBV7-9, the J call TRBJ1-2, with D unclear. The ends were cut back, 1 base at V and 4 bases at J, with 7 bases in the middle. CDR1 and CDR2 from the germline V gene are SEHNR and FQNEAQ (reference sequence). The CDR3 is 13 residues long.

This clone appeared a few times. This likely reflects a read error, since a far larger clone is one base away. Other DNA sequences in this specimen translate into the identical CDR3. The CDR3 here is CASSPPQGRNYGYTF. The CDR3 DNA is TGCGCCAGCAGCCCTCCCCAGGGGCGCAATTATGGCTACACCTTC. This chain joins TRBV4-1 and TRBJ1-2, with a weak D call TRBD1 (6 bases). Trimming took 4 bases from V and 5 from J, leaving 17 bases between them. The V gene's germline CDR1 is MGHRA and CDR2 YSYEKL. CDR3 length: 15 residues.

This clone was picked up one time. The likely explanation is a read error, given a far larger clone one base away. V and J are TRBV11-1 and TRBJ2-1, with 12 bases matching TRBD2. Germline CDR1 reads SGHAT; CDR2 reads FQDESV (reference sequence). The CDR3 totals 16 residues. This CDR3 is CASSSSGTSGYSEQFF. The CDR3 region has the DNA TGTGCCAGCAGCTCCTCCGGGACTAGCGGGTACAGTGAGCAGTTCTTC. The full variable domain, rest sourced from reference TRBV11-1 and TRBJ2-1, is EAEVAQSPRYKITEKSQAVAFWCDPISGHATLYWYRQILGQGPELLVQFQDESVVDDSQLPKDRFSAERLKGVDSTLKIQPAELGDSAMYLCASSSSGTSGYSEQFFGPGTRLTVL.

This sequence joins TRBV7-2 and TRBJ1-5; D perhaps matches TRBD1 (5 bases). The V end lost 1 base, the J end lost 6 bases, and 13 bases lay between the germline ends. CDR3 length equals 15 residues. CDR1 is SGHTA, CDR2 FQGNSA, per germline. For the CDR3, the DNA is TGTGCCAGCAGCTTAGTAGCAGGGTTGGGTCAGCCCCAGCATTTT. Protein sequence: CASSLVAGLGQPQHF.

This chain joins TRBV2 and TRBJ2-7, with 10 bases aligning to TRBD1. This CDR3 has 13 amino acids. In germline, CDR1 is SNHLY, CDR2 FYNNEI. The V and J ends lost 8 bases and 6 bases, in that order; junction bases with no gene match: 7. CDR3 nucleotide sequence: TGTGCCAGCGGGCGAGGACAGGGGGTCGAGCAGTACTTC. Its translation: CASGRGQGVEQYF.

Of note for this clone: A far bigger clonotype differs at one base, so this is likely a read error. This chain uses TRBV9 with TRBJ2-2; D ambiguous. Germline V gene lookup returns CDR1 SGDLS and CDR2 YYNGEE. The CDR3 runs to 14 residues. V was pared by 0 bases and J by 4 bases, with 7 bases between. Here the CDR3 reads CASSVGICTGELFF. CDR3 DNA: TGTGCCAGCAGCGTAGGGATTTGCACCGGGGAGCTGTTTTTT.

The rearrangement joins TRBV19 to TRBJ2-3; 10 nucleotides line up with TRBD2. The CDR3 is 17 residues long. Germline V gene sequence: CDR1 LNHDA, CDR2 SQIVND (reference sequence). The J segment lost 3 bases and the V segment lost 0 bases, leaving 6 bases of the junction unmatched. The DNA of the CDR3 is TGTGCCAGTAGTATAGATCTAGCGGGAGTCCAGACAGATACGCAGTATTTT. It codes for CASSIDLAGVQTDTQYF. Full variable domain (missing parts from reference TRBV19 and TRBJ2-3): DGGITQSPKYLFRKEGQNVTLSCEQNLNHDAMYWYRQDPGQGLRLIYYSQIVNDFQKGDIAEGYSVSREKKESFPLTVTSAQKNPTAFYLCASSIDLAGVQTDTQYFGPGTRLTVL.

Comments on this clone: A single base is all that separates this from a far larger clone, so a read error is likely. The chain joins TRBV4-3 to TRBJ2-7; the match to TRBD2 covers 7 bases. The germline V gene has CDR1 LGHNA and CDR2 YSLEER. The CDR3 is made up of 17 amino acids. J lost 3 bases, V lost 1 base, and 12 bases had no gene match. CDR3 sequence (DNA): TGCGCCAGCAGCCAAGGAGCGGTCAGCGGGGTCCGCTACGAGCAGTACTTC. This translates into CASSQGAVSGVRYEQYF.

The chain recombines TRBV6-1 with TRBJ1-2, with a tentative D call TRBD1 (6 bases). V lost 4 bases and J 0 bases, leaving 12 bases between the germline ends. There are 15 residues in the CDR3. The V gene's germline CDR1 is MNHNS and CDR2 SASEGT. CDR3 sequence (DNA): TGTGCCAGCAGTGGCCGGGCAGGGGCTAACTATGGCTACACCTTC. Its translation is CASSGRAGANYGYTF.

Notes on this clone: A far more abundant clone sits one base away, making this likely a read error. V and J are TRBV30 and TRBJ2-7; 11 bases are a match to TRBD2. CDR1 and CDR2 from the germline V gene are GTSNPN and SVGIG (reference sequence). Germline trimming cut 6 bases from V and 2 bases from J; bases unmatched to any gene: 21. The CDR3 is 19 amino acids. The CDR3: CACRQDQLAGVLQTYEQYF. The CDR3 DNA reads TGTGCCTGCCGGCAGGATCAACTAGCGGGAGTTCTACAAACCTACGAGCAGTACTTC.

V gene TRBV18 combines with J gene TRBJ2-1, with D maybe TRBD1 (5 bases). Per germline, CDR1 KGHSH and CDR2 LQKENI. The CDR3 has 13 amino acids. V was trimmed by 3 bases and J by 6 bases, leaving 9 bases between them. CDR3 nucleotides: TGTGCCAGCTCACCTGGGGCATCCAATGAGCAGTTCTTC. It specifies CASSPGASNEQFF.

A remark on this clone: Other DNA sequences in this sample translate to the same CDR3. This chain joins TRBV18 and TRBJ2-7, with a possible D match to TRBD2 (6 bases). The germline CDR1 and CDR2 sequences are KGHSH and LQKENI. The length of the CDR3 is 14 residues. V was trimmed by 3 bases and J by 2 bases, leaving 11 bases between them. CDR3 in amino acids: CASSPPGLPYEQYF. Here the CDR3 DNA reads TGTGCCAGCTCACCCCCGGGACTCCCCTACGAGCAGTACTTC. The full variable domain, rest sourced from reference TRBV18 and TRBJ2-7, is NAGVMQNPRHLVRRRGQEARLRCSPMKGHSHVYWYRQLPEEGLKFMVYLQKENIIDESGMPKERFSAEFPKEGPSILRIQQVVRGDSAAYFCASSPPGLPYEQYFGPGTRLTVT.

The chain employs TRBV11-2 and TRBJ1-2; no clear D gene. The CDR3 has 13 amino acids. V was cut by 2 bases and J by 4 bases, with 8 bases left in between. CDR1 is SGHAT, CDR2 FQNNGV, per germline. DNA for the CDR3: TGTGCCAGCAGCTTAAGTACCCGCTATGGCTACACCTTC. This sequence encodes CASSLSTRYGYTF.

The J gene is TRBJ1-3, the V gene TRBV18; weak D call: TRBD1 (5 bases). This CDR3 contains 15 residues. With 0 bases removed from V and 3 bases from J, the gap between germline ends came to 9 bases. CDR1 KGHSH and CDR2 LQKENI come from the germline V gene. CDR3 region: CASSPPVQGGNTIYF. CDR3 in DNA: TGTGCCAGCTCACCACCTGTCCAGGGTGGAAACACCATATATTTT.

As to this clone: This likely came from a read error, as a far larger clone is one base away. The sample carries other DNA sequences with the same CDR3. The chain joins TRBV25-1 to TRBJ1-1; perhaps TRBD1 as D (5 bases). The CDR3 extends over 17 amino acids. Trimming left V 3 bases short and J 1 base short, with 18 bases between. The V gene's germline CDR1 is MGHDK and CDR2 SYGVNS. The CDR3 reads CASSEYATGQGNTEAFF. DNA of the CDR3: TGTGCCAGCAGTGAGTATGCGACTGGGCAGGGGAACACTGAAGCTTTCTTT.

Here the CDR3 reads CASSLGLAGGELFF. CDR3 DNA: TGCGCCAGCAGCTTGGGACTAGCCGGCGGGGAGCTGTTTTTT. This rearrangement joins TRBV5-1 to TRBJ2-2; TRBD2 matches at 7 bases. In germline, CDR1 is SGHRS, CDR2 YFSETQ. This CDR3 region has 14 residues. Germline trimming cut 0 bases from V and 7 bases from J; bases unmatched to any gene: 3.

This clone occurred once. The chain links TRBV7-6 to TRBJ2-6, with D perhaps matching TRBD1 (6 bases). The germline gives CDR1 SGHVS, CDR2 FNYEAQ. The CDR3 spans 17 residues. The ends were cut back, 3 bases at V and 0 bases at J, with 12 bases in the middle. In nucleotides, the CDR3 is TGTGCCAGCAGCTTGGGGGCCGCCATCTCTGGGGCCAACGTCCTGACTTTC. It encodes CASSLGAAISGANVLTF.

This clone was counted at least ten times. The chain links TRBV30 to TRBJ1-3; tentative D call: TRBD1 (5 bases). Germline V gene lookup returns CDR1 GTSNPN and CDR2 SVGIG (reference sequence). Trimming cost V 3 bases and J 1 base, with 13 bases left between them. The length of the CDR3 is 15 residues. The CDR3 region is CAWSPLGGSGNTIYF. The CDR3 DNA is TGTGCCTGGAGCCCCCTGGGGGGTTCTGGAAACACCATATATTTT.

The DNA of the CDR3 is TGTGCCAGCAGCCAAGTTAGCGGGAGGGCCACCGCGTTCTTC. Translating it yields CASSQVSGRATAFF. The chain uses TRBV4-2 and TRBJ2-1, with 11 bases that match TRBD2. In germline, CDR1 is LGHNA, CDR2 YNFKEQ. J gave up 15 bases and V 1 base, and 8 bases lay outside the gene matches. This CDR3 region has 14 residues.